One and the same sample provided the 23 T cell receptor beta chains below, sequenced in a study of response to subunit inactivated influenza vaccine. MiXCR, run by TCRdb on the RT-PCR reads, gives a single entry per CDR3 protein. The sample holds hundreds of thousands of distinct CDR3 sequences, 11% to 15% seen once. The sample in question was PBMCs from blood, obtained 14 to 15 days before vaccination. The receptors were gathered from a man aged 45-60 years who received an inactivated influenza vaccine.

This chain joins TRBV15 and TRBJ1-2, with 9 bases identical to TRBD1. The length of the CDR3 is 14 residues. Germline CDR1 LNHNV, CDR2 YYDKDF (reference sequence). Trimming cost V 11 bases and J 2 bases; bases outside gene matches: 9. CDR3 residues: CAVGDRDQNYGYTF. In nucleotides, the CDR3 is TGTGCCGTGGGGGACAGGGACCAGAACTATGGCTACACCTTC.

This clonotype came up a few times. This chain links TRBV28 with TRBJ1-5; D remains ambiguous. Trimming shortened V by 4 bases and J by 0 bases, and 16 bases separated the two germline ends. Germline V CDR1 and CDR2: MDHEN, SYDVKM. The CDR3 has 17 amino acids. For the CDR3, the DNA is TGTGCCAGCAGTTCTCCGGACCGGATTCCTAGCAATCAGCCCCAGCATTTT. Encoded protein: CASSSPDRIPSNQPQHF. The complete variable domain, with remaining parts taken from reference TRBV28 and TRBJ1-5, reads DVKVTQSSRYLVKRTGEKVFLECVQDMDHENMFWYRQDPGLGLRLIYFSYDVKMKEKGDIPEGYSVSREKKERFSLILESASTNQTSMYLCASSSPDRIPSNQPQHFGDGTRLSIL.

This chain's CDR3 is CASSHPLFSGANVLTF. Written as DNA, the CDR3 is TGTGCCAGCTCCCACCCTTTGTTCTCTGGGGCCAACGTCCTGACTTTC. V usage is TRBV18 and J usage is TRBJ2-6; D gene ambiguous. The CDR3 totals 16 residues. V lost 6 bases to trimming and J lost 0 bases, with 12 bases between them. Germline-derived CDR1 and CDR2 are KGHSH and LQKENI.

The J gene is TRBJ2-7, the V gene TRBV5-1; either TRBD1 or TRBD2 may fit D (5 bases each). Germline V gene data show CDR1 as SGHRS and CDR2 as YFSETQ. V lost 3 bases and J lost 5, with 21 bases in between. The CDR3 extends over 16 amino acids. CDR3 in amino acids: CASSSSPGPPNHEQYF. The CDR3 region has the DNA TGCGCCAGCAGCTCCTCCCCGGGACCCCCGAACCACGAGCAGTACTTC.

This chain joins TRBV20-1 and TRBJ2-7, with 7 positions matching TRBD1. The germline V gene encodes CDR1 DFQATT and CDR2 SNEGSKA (reference sequence). The length of the CDR3 is 14 residues. The V gene end was trimmed by 6 bases and the J gene end by 2 bases; junction bases not matched to a gene: 10. CDR3 amino acids: CSAFGTASPYEQYF. The CDR3 region has the DNA TGCAGTGCGTTCGGGACAGCCTCTCCCTACGAGCAGTACTTC.

The chain combines TRBV7-2 with TRBJ2-7; D not resolved. Trimming took off 6 bases at V and 2 bases at J, with 14 bases between the two ends. Looked up from germline, CDR1 is SGHTA and CDR2 is FQGNSA. The CDR3 extends over 14 amino acids. The CDR3 protein is CASSLAYNTYEQYF. DNA for the CDR3: TGTGCCAGCAGTTTGGCGTACAATACCTACGAGCAGTACTTC.

The chain joins TRBV12-3 or TRBV12-4 to TRBJ2-7; D is unresolved. Trimming left V 3 bases short and J 2 bases short, with 5 bases between. This CDR3 comprises 12 residues. This CDR3 reads CASSFEAYEQYF. The CDR3 coding sequence is TGTGCCAGCAGTTTTGAAGCCTACGAGCAGTACTTC.

Only a few counts were recorded for this clonotype. This rearrangement joins TRBV7-2 to TRBJ1-2, with TRBD1 matching over 11 bases. Germline CDR1 reads SGHTA; CDR2 reads FQGNSA. This CDR3 region has 14 residues. The V and J ends lost 4 bases and 4 bases, in that order; junction bases with no gene match: 2. For the CDR3, the DNA is TGTGCCAGCAGCTATGGGACAGGGGGCTATGGCTACACCTTC. Its translation is CASSYGTGGYGYTF. Looking up the rest from reference TRBV7-2 and TRBJ1-2 gives the full variable domain: GAGVSQSPSNKVTEKGKDVELRCDPISGHTALYWYRQSLGQGLEFLIYFQGNSAPDKSGLPSDRFSAERTGGSVSTLTIQRTQQEDSAVYLCASSYGTGGYGYTFGSGTRLTVV.

The genes are TRBV18 and TRBJ2-5, with 10 positions matching TRBD2. After removal of 2 bases from V and 0 bases from J, the junction contained 12 bases not matched to a gene. This CDR3 has 19 residues. Germline V CDR1 and CDR2: KGHSH, LQKENI. CDR3 sequence (DNA): TGTGCCAGCTCACCAATTCGGGCTAGCGGGAGACCGTACCAAGAGACCCAGTACTTC. Translated: CASSPIRASGRPYQETQYF.

This clonotype has a handful of counts. The chain has TRBV15 and TRBJ2-3; 10 bases are a match to TRBD2. Trimming cost V 1 base and J 1 base; bases outside gene matches: 2. Germline CDR1 is LNHNV and CDR2 is YYDKDF (reference sequence). This CDR3 comprises 16 residues. In nucleotides, the CDR3 is TGTGCCACCAGCAGAGGCGGACTAGCGGGCACAGATACGCAGTATTTT. Translating it yields CATSRGGLAGTDTQYF.

The chain uses TRBV12-3 or TRBV12-4 and TRBJ2-4; 9 bases align to TRBD1. Trimming took 5 bases from V and 4 from J; bases not matched to a gene: 3. This CDR3 is 14 amino acids long. The CDR3 nucleotides read TGTGCCAGCAGTACCGGGACAGGGAAAAACATTCAGTACTTC. Translating it yields CASSTGTGKNIQYF.

As DNA, the CDR3 is TGTGCCACCAGTGCCGGGGACGGTAGCTCCTACAATGAGCAGTTCTTC. Encoded protein: CATSAGDGSSYNEQFF. V usage is TRBV24-1 and J usage is TRBJ2-1; D possibly matches TRBD1 or TRBD2 (5 bases each). This CDR3 has 16 residues. CDR1 is KGHDR, CDR2 SFDVKD, per germline. V was shortened by 5 bases and J by 0 bases, with 13 bases between the two germline ends.

CDR3 sequence (DNA): TGTGCCAGCAGCGTAGATTGGGGAAACACTGAAGCTTTCTTT. It translates to CASSVDWGNTEAFF. This chain links TRBV9 with TRBJ1-1; no clear D. This CDR3 comprises 14 residues. Germline assignment: CDR1 SGDLS and CDR2 YYNGEE. V was clipped by 0 bases and J by 2 bases, with 8 bases between them. The full variable domain, completed using reference TRBV9 and TRBJ1-1, is DSGVTQTPKHLITATGQRVTLRCSPRSGDLSVYWYQQSLDQGLQFLIQYYNGEERAKGNILERFSAQQFPDLHSELNLSSLELGDSALYFCASSVDWGNTEAFFGQGTRLTVV.

This clonotype was counted only a few times. The V gene is TRBV3-1, the J gene TRBJ2-3, with TRBD1 as a possible D gene (6 bases). This CDR3 has 16 amino acids. Deletions cut 1 base from V and 2 bases from J, with 13 bases between. CDR1 and CDR2 from the germline V gene are LGHDT and YNNKEL (reference sequence). CDR3 region: CASSQVGGSPTDTQYF. As DNA, the CDR3 is TGTGCCAGCAGCCAAGTAGGGGGATCCCCCACAGATACGCAGTATTTT.

The genes are TRBV2 and TRBJ2-2; 9 nucleotides match TRBD1. The trim removed 1 base at V and 3 bases at J, leaving 6 bases unmatched. Germline V CDR1 and CDR2: SNHLY, FYNNEI. The CDR3 runs to 17 residues. CDR3 sequence: CASSEGSWDRDTGELFF. For the CDR3, the DNA is TGTGCCAGCAGTGAAGGGAGTTGGGACAGGGACACCGGGGAGCTGTTTTTT.

There are many counts of this clonotype. The chain combines TRBV6-1 with TRBJ1-5, with 7 bases matching TRBD1. Germline V CDR1 and CDR2: MNHNS, SASEGT. The CDR3 length is 14 residues. V gave up 6 bases and J gave up 7 bases; unmatched junction bases: 9. CDR3 nucleotides: TGTGCCAGCAGCACGGGAGGGGGCAGGCAGCCCCAGCATTTT. Translating it yields CASSTGGGRQPQHF.

This clonotype was seen repeatedly, ten times or more. V is TRBV2 and J is TRBJ2-1; D remains unclear. Between the trimmed V and J ends, which lost 5 bases and 3 bases, there was a span of 8 bases. CDR3 size: 13 residues. Germline V gives CDR1 SNHLY, CDR2 FYNNEI. The CDR3 coding sequence is TGTGCCAGCAGTTCTCTCTTCTACAATGAGCAGTTCTTC. The encoded protein is CASSSLFYNEQFF.

The rearrangement joins TRBV5-1 to TRBJ2-5, with a tentative D call TRBD1 (5 bases). The CDR3 length is 14 residues. Germline lookup yields CDR1 SGHRS and CDR2 YFSETQ. Trimming stripped 2 bases from V and 4 bases from J, with 12 bases between. DNA for the CDR3: TGCGCCAGCAGCTTAGCCGACCAGGGAGAGACCCAGTACTTC. It translates to CASSLADQGETQYF.

The table lists this clonotype with a few counts. For the CDR3, the DNA is TGTGCCACCAGCAGACCGGGGTCGGATACGCAGTATTTT. It yields the protein CATSRPGSDTQYF. This chain uses TRBV15 with TRBJ2-3, with D perhaps matching TRBD2 (5 bases). V lost 2 bases to trimming and J lost 6 bases, with 9 bases between them. The germline gives CDR1 LNHNV, CDR2 YYDKDF (reference sequence). This CDR3 has 13 residues. The full variable domain, its missing parts supplied by reference TRBV15 and TRBJ2-3, is DAMVIQNPRYQVTQFGKPVTLSCSQTLNHNVMYWYQQKSSQAPKLLFHYYDKDFNNEADTPDNFQSRRPNTSFCFLDIRSPGLGDTAMYLCATSRPGSDTQYFGPGTRLTVL.

The J gene is TRBJ1-1, the V gene TRBV28, with D perhaps matching TRBD1 (6 bases). The CDR3 runs 13 residues. V was cut by 6 bases and J by 5 bases, with 13 bases left in between. Germline CDR1 and CDR2: MDHEN and SYDVKM. CDR3 sequence: CASRVDRITEAFF. In DNA, the CDR3 is TGTGCCAGCAGGGTGGACAGAATAACTGAAGCTTTCTTT.

V usage is TRBV5-1 and J usage is TRBJ2-3; 7 bases are a match to TRBD1. Germline-derived CDR1 and CDR2 are SGHRS and YFSETQ. The CDR3 is made up of 10 amino acids. Trimming took 3 bases from V and 12 from J; bases not matched to a gene: 1. For the CDR3, the DNA is TGCGCCAGCAGCTGGACAGGACAGTATTTT. This translates into CASSWTGQYF.

There are a few counts of this clonotype. The rearrangement links TRBV6-5 to TRBJ2-2; 10 bases are shared with TRBD1. The CDR3 is made up of 17 amino acids. Looked up from germline, CDR1 is MNHEY and CDR2 is SVGAGI. J lost 3 bases, V lost 3 bases, and 7 bases had no gene match. In nucleotides, the CDR3 is TGTGCCAGCAGTTATTCCGGGACAGGGGTTCACACCGGGGAGCTGTTTTTT. This codes for CASSYSGTGVHTGELFF.

This clonotype has only a few counts. The V gene is TRBV6-2 or TRBV6-3, the J gene TRBJ2-1, with D tentatively TRBD1 (5 bases). Germline V gene data show CDR1 as MNHEY and CDR2 as SVGEGT. Trimming took off 2 bases at V and 1 base at J, with 9 bases between the two ends. The CDR3 contains 15 residues. The CDR3 nucleotides are TGTGCCAGCAGTTACGGGGCAGGGTCCTACAATGAGCAGTTCTTC. Residues: CASSYGAGSYNEQFF.